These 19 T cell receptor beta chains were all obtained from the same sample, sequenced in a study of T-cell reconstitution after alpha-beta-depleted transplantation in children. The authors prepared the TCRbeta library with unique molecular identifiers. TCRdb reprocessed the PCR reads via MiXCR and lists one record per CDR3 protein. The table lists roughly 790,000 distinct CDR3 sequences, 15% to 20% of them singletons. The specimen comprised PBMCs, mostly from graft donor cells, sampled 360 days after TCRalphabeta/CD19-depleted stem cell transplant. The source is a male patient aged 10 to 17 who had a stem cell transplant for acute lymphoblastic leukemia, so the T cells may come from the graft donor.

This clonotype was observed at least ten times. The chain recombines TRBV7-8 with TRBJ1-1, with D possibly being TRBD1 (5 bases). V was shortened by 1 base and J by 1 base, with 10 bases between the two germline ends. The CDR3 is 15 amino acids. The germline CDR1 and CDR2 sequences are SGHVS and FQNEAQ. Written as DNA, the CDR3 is TGTGCCAGCAGCTTAGGTTCAGGGACGAACACTGAAGCTTTCTTT. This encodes CASSLGSGTNTEAFF.

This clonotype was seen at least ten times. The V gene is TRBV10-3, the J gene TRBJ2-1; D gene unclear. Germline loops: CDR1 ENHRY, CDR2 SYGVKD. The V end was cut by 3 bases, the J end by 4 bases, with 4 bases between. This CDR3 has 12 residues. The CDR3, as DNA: TGTGCCATCAGTGAAAGGTACAATGAGCAGTTCTTC. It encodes CAISERYNEQFF.

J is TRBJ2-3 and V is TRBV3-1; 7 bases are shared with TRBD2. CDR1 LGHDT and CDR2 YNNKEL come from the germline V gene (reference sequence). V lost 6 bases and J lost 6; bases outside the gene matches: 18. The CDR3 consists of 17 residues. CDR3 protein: CASSPHGAGLGSDTQYF. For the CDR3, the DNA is TGTGCCAGCAGTCCCCACGGAGCGGGATTGGGTTCGGATACGCAGTATTTT.

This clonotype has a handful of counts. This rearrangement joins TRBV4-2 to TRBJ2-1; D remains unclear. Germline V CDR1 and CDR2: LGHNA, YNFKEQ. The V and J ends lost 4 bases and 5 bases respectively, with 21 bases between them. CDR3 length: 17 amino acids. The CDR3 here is CASSPGPPSGYNNEQFF. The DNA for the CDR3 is TGTGCCAGCAGCCCCGGTCCCCCCTCAGGCTACAACAATGAGCAGTTCTTC.

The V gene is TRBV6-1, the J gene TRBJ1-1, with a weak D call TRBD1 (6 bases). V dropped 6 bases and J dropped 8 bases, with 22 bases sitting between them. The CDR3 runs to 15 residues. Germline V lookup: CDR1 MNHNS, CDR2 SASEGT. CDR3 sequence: CASRTYSAGEGEAFF. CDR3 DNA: TGTGCCAGCAGGACCTACTCGGCAGGGGAAGGAGAAGCTTTCTTT.

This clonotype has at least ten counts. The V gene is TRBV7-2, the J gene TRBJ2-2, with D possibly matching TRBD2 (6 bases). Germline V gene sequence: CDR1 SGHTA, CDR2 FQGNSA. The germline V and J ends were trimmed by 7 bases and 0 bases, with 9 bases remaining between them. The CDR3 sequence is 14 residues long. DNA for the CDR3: TGTGCCAGCACAGCGGGTCCGAACACCGGGGAGCTGTTTTTT. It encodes CASTAGPNTGELFF.

The chain's CDR3 is CATSRDRQGSTLQYF. The CDR3 region has the DNA TGTGCCACCAGCAGAGATAGGCAGGGGTCTACCTTGCAGTACTTC. The gene calls are TRBV15 and TRBJ2-7, with TRBD1 as a possible D gene (6 bases). Trimming cost V 0 bases and J 9 bases, with 18 bases left between them. Germline V gives CDR1 LNHNV, CDR2 YYDKDF (reference sequence). The CDR3 runs 15 residues.

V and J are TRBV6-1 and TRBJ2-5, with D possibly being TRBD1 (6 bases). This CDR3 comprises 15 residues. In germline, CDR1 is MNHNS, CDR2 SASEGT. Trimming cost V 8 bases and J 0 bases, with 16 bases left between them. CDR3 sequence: CASGRNRVYQETQYF. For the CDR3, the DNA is TGTGCCAGCGGGCGGAACAGGGTCTACCAAGAGACCCAGTACTTC.

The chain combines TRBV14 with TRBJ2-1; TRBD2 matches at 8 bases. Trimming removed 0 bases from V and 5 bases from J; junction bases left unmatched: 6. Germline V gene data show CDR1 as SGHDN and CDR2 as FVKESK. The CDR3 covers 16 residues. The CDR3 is CASSQDHSGTDNEQFF. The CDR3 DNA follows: TGTGCCAGCAGCCAAGACCATAGCGGGACGGACAATGAGCAGTTCTTC.

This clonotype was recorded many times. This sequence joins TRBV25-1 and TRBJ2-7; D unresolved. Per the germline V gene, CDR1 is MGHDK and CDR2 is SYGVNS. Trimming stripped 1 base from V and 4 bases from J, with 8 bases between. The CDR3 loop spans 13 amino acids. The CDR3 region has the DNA TGTGCCAGCAGTGAATTTGGGCTTTACGAGCAGTACTTC. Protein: CASSEFGLYEQYF.

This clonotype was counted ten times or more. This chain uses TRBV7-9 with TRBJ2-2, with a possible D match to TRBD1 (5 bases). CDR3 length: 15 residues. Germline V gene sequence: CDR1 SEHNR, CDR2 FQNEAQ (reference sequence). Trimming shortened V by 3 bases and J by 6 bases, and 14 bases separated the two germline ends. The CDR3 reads CASSFYRQQAGELFF. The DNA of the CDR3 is TGTGCCAGCAGCTTTTATCGACAGCAAGCCGGGGAGCTGTTTTTT.

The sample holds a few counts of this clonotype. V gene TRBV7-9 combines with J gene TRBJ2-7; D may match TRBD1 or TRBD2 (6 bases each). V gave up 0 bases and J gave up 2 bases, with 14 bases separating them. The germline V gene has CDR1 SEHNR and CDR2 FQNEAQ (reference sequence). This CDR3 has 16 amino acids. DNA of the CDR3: TGTGCCAGCAGCTTAGCCCCCCGGGGGCCCACCTACGAGCAGTACTTC. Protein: CASSLAPRGPTYEQYF. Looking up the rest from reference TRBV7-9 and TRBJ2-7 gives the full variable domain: DTGVSQNPRHKITKRGQNVTFRCDPISEHNRLYWYRQTLGQGPEFLTYFQNEAQLEKSRLLSDRFSAERPKGSFSTLEIQRTEQGDSAMYLCASSLAPRGPTYEQYFGPGTRLTVT.

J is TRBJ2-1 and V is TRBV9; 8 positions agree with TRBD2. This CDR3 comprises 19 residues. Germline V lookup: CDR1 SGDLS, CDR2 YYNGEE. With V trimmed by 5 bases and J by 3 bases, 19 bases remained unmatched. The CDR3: CASSDNLVGPSGLYNEQFF. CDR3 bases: TGTGCCAGCAGTGATAACCTAGTGGGGCCTAGCGGGCTCTACAATGAGCAGTTCTTC.

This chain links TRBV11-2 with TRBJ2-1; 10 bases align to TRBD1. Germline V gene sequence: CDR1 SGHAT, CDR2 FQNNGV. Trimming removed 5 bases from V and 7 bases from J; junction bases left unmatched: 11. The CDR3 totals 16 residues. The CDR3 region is CASSAPWGQGTNEQFF. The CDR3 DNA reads TGTGCCAGCAGCGCCCCGTGGGGACAGGGGACTAATGAGCAGTTCTTC. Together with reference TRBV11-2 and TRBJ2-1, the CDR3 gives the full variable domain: EAGVAQSPRYKIIEKRQSVAFWCNPISGHATLYWYQQILGQGPKLLIQFQNNGVVDDSQLPKDRFSAERLKGVDSTLKIQPAKLEDSAVYLCASSAPWGQGTNEQFFGPGTRLTVL.

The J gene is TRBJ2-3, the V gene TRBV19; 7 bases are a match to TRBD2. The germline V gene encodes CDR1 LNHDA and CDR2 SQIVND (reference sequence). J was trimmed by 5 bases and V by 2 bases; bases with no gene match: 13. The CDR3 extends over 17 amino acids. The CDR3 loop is CASSITRAGLEEDTQYF. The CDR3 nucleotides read TGTGCCAGTAGTATAACCCGGGCTGGACTAGAGGAAGATACGCAGTATTTT. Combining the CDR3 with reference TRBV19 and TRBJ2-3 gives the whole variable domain DGGITQSPKYLFRKEGQNVTLSCEQNLNHDAMYWYRQDPGQGLRLIYYSQIVNDFQKGDIAEGYSVSREKKESFPLTVTSAQKNPTAFYLCASSITRAGLEEDTQYFGPGTRLTVL.

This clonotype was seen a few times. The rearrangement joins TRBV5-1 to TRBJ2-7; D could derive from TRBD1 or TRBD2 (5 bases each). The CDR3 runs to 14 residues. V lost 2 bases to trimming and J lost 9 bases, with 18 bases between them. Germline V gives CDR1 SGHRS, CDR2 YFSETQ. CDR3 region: CASSFGTELLGQYF. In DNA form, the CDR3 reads TGCGCCAGCAGCTTCGGGACCGAACTCCTGGGGCAGTACTTC. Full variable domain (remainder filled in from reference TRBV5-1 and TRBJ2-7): KAGVTQTPRYLIKTRGQQVTLSCSPISGHRSVSWYQQTPGQGLQFLFEYFSETQRNKGNFPGRFSGRQFSNSRSEMNVSTLELGDSALYLCASSFGTELLGQYFGPGTRLTVT.

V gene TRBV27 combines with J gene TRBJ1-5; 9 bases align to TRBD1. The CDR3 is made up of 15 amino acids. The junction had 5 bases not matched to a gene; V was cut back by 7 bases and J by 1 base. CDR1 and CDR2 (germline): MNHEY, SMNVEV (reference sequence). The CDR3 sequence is CASTATGGSNQPQHF. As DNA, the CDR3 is TGTGCCAGCACCGCGACAGGGGGGAGCAATCAGCCCCAGCATTTT.

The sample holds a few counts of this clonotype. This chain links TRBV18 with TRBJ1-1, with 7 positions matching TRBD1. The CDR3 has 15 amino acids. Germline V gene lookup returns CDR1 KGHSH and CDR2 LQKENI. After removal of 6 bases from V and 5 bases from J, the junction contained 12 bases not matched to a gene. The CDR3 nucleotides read TGTGCCAGCTCTATCTCAGGGGGAGCGAGGACTGAAGCTTTCTTT. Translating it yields CASSISGGARTEAFF.

The CDR3 bases are TGTGCCAGCAGTTTAGCGTGGGAGGGGGACAGAGCAGAGACCCAGTACTTC. Translating gives CASSLAWEGDRAETQYF. This rearrangement joins TRBV12-3 or TRBV12-4 to TRBJ2-5; the D call may be TRBD1 or TRBD2 (7 bases each). This CDR3 has 17 amino acids. V gave up 0 bases and J gave up 4 bases, with 18 bases separating them.